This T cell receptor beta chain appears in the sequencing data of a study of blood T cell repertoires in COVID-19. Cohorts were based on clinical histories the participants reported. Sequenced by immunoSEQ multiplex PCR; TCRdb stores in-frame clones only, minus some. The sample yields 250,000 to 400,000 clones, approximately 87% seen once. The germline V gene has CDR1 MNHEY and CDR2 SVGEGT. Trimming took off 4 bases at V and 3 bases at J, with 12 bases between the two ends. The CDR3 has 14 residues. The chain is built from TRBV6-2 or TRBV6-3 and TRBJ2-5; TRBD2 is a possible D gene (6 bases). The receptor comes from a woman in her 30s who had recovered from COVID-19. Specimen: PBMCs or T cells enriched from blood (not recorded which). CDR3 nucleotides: TGTGCCAGCAGTTGGATTTCTAGCGAAGAGACCCAGTACTTC. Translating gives CASSWISSEETQYF.